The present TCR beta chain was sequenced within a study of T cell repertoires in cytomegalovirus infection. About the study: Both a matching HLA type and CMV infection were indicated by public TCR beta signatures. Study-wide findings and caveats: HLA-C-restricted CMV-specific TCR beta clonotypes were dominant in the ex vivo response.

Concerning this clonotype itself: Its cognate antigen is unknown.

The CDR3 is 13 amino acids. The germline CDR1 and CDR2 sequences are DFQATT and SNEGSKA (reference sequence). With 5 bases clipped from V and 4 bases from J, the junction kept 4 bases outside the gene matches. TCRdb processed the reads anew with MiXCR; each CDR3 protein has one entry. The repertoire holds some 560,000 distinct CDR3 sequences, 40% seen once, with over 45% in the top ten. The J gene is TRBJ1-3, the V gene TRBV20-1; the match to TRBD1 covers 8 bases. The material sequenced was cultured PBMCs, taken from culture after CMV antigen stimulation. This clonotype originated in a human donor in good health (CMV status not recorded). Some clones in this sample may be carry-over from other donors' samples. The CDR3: CSAGQGAGNTIYF. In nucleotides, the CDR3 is TGCAGTGCTGGACAGGGTGCGGGAAACACCATATATTTT.